One TCR beta chain is described in this entry. This sample is drawn from a study of T cell responses to AZD1222 COVID-19 vaccine. The table came from immunoSEQ multiplex PCR; TCRdb's copy has only in-frame clones and leaves some out. Among over 150,000 clones listed, about 88% were seen once. V lost 5 bases and J 4 bases, leaving 14 bases between the germline ends. The CDR3 consists of 15 residues. Germline assignment: CDR1 SGHAT and CDR2 FQDESV (reference sequence). The sequence derives from an adult in good health. Here the sequenced sample was peripheral blood, taken on day 0 of AZD1222 vaccination. The rearrangement joins TRBV11-1 to TRBJ2-2; D gene ambiguous. The CDR3 spells CASSPVGRSTGELFF. The CDR3 DNA is TGTGCCAGCAGCCCCGTAGGCAGAAGCACCGGGGAGCTGTTTTTT.